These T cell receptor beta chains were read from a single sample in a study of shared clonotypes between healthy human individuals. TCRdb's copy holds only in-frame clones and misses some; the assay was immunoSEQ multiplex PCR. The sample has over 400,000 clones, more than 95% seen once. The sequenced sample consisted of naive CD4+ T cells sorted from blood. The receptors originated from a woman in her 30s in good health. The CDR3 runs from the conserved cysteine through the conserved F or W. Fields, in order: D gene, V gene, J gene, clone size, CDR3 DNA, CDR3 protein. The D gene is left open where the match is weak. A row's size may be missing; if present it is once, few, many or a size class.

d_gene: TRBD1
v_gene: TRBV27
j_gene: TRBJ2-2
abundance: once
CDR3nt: TGTGCCAGCAGTCTAAGAGGGACAGGGCTGTCCTCCACCGGGGAGCTGTTTTTT
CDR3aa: CASSLRGTGLSSTGELFF

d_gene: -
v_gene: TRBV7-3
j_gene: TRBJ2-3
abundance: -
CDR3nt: TGTGCCAGCAGCTCCCGGGCAGGGAGCACAGATACGCAGTATTTT
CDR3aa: CASSSRAGSTDTQYF

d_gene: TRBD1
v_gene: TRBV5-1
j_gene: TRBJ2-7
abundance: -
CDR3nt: TGCGCCAGCAGCTTGGGAACAGGGGGCGCAGGGGAGCAGTACTTC
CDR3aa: CASSLGTGGAGEQYF

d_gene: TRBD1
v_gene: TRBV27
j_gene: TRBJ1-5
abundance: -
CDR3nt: TGTGCCAGCAGTCCTGACAGGGTATTTCAGCCCCAGCATTTT
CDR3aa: CASSPDRVFQPQHF

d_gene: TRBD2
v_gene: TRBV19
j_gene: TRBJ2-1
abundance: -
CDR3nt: TGTGCCAGTCGTGCTAGCGGGAGGCTTTACAATGAGCAGTTCTTC
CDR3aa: CASRASGRLYNEQFF

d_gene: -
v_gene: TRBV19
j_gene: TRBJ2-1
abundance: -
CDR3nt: TGTGCCAGTAGTCCCCCCCGGTGGGGCAATGAGCAGTTCTTC
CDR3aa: CASSPPRWGNEQFF

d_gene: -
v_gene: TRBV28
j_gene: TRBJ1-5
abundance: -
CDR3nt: TGTGCCAGCAGTTTACGGCCTTCGGGTCAGCCCCAGCATTTT
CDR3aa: CASSLRPSGQPQHF

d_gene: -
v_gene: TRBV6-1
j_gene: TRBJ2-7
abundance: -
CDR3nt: TGTGCCAGCAGTGATACCTACGGGTACCGGTACTTC
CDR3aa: CASSDTYGYRYF

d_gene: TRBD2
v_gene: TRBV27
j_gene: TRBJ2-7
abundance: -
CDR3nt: TGTGCCAGCAGTGTGGCCGGGTGGGGGCCTAGCGGGAGATTGAGTGAGCAGTACTTC
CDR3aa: CASSVAGWGPSGRLSEQYF

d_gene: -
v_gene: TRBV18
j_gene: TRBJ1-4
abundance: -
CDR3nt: TGTGCCAGCTCACCAAGTGTGAGTGAAAAACTGTTTTTT
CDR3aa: CASSPSVSEKLFF

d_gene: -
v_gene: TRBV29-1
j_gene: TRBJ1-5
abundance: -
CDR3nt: TGCAGCGTTGGGGGGCAATATAGCAATCAGCCCCAGCATTTT
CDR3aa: CSVGGQYSNQPQHF

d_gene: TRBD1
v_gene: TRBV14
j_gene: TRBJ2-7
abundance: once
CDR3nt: TGTGCCAGCAGGCAAACCGGGACAGGGCCTACCGACGAGCAGTACTTC
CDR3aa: CASRQTGTGPTDEQYF

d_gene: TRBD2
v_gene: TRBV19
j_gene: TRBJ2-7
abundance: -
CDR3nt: TGTGCCAGTAGTCCCCGGACTAGTGGGGCCTACGAGCAGTACTTC
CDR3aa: CASSPRTSGAYEQYF

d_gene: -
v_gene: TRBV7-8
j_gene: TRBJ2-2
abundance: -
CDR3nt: TGTGCCAGCAGCTTAGGGGGCAGGGGACAAACCGGGGAGCTGTTTTTT
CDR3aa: CASSLGGRGQTGELFF

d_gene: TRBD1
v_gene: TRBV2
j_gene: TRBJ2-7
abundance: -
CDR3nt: TGTGCCAGCAGTCGACAGGGGGTCTCCGAGCAGTACTTC
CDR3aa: CASSRQGVSEQYF

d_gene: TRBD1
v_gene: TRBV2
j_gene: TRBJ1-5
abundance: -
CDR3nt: TGTGCCAGCAGGCTGACAGGGGGCAATCAGCCCCAGCATTTT
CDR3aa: CASRLTGGNQPQHF

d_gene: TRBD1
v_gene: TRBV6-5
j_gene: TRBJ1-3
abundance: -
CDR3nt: TGTGCCTCCACCTCCGGGACAGAAAACACCATATATTTT
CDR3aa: CASTSGTENTIYF

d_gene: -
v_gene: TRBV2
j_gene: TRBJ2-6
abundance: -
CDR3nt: TGTGCCAGCATGGGGAGGAACTCTGGGGCCAACGTCCTGACTTTC
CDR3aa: CASMGRNSGANVLTF

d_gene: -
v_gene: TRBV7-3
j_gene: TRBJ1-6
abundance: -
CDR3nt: TGTGCCAGCAGCAGAAGTTATAATTCACCCCTCCACTTT
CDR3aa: CASSRSYNSPLHF

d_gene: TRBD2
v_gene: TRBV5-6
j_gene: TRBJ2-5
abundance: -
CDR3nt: TGTGCCAGCAGCTTTGAGAAGGCTAGCGGGAACCAAGAGACCCAGTACTTC
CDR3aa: CASSFEKASGNQETQYF

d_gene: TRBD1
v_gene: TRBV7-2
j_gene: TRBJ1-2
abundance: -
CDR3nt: TGTGCCAGCAGCCTTCGGAGGGGGCCTAACTATGGCTACACCTTC
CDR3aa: CASSLRRGPNYGYTF

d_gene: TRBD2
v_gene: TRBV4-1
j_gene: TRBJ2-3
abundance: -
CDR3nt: TGCGCCAGCAGGTCCCGGCGGGAGCGGGGAGATACGCAGTATTTT
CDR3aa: CASRSRRERGDTQYF

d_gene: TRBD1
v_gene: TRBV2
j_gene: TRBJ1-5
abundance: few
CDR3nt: TGTGCCAGCAGTGGACAGGGGCGGAATCAGCCCCAGCATTTT
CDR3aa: CASSGQGRNQPQHF

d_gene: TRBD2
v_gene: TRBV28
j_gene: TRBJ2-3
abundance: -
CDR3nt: TGTGCCAGCAGTTTAGATGGCGCGGGAGGGCCCTCAGATACGCAGTATTTT
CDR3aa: CASSLDGAGGPSDTQYF

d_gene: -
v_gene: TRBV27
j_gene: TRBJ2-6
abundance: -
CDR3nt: TGTGCCAGCAGTCCTGACTCTGGGGCCAACGTCCTGACTTTC
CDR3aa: CASSPDSGANVLTF

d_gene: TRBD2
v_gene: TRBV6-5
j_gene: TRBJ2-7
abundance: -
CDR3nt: TGTGCCAGCACGCTAGCGGGAGGGTTCGGGTACGAGCAGTACTTC
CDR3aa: CASTLAGGFGYEQYF

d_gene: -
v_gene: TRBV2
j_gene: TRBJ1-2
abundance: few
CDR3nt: TGTGCCAGCAGTGGGCAGTTTAGCTATGGCTACACCTTC
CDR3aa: CASSGQFSYGYTF

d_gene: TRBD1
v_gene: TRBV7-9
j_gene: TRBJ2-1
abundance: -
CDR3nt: TGTGCCAGCAGCTTTGGACAGGGGCTGGATGAGCAGTTCTTC
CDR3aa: CASSFGQGLDEQFF

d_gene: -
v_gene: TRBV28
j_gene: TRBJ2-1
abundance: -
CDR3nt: TGTGCCAGCAGTTTATCGAGCTCCTACAATGAGCAGTTCTTC
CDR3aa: CASSLSSSYNEQFF

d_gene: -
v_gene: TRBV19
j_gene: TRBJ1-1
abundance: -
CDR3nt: TGTGCCAGTAGCCCCCAGTCGGGTACTGAAGCTTTCTTT
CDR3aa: CASSPQSGTEAFF

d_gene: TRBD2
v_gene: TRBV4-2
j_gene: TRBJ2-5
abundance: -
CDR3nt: TGTGCCAGCAGCCAAGAGGGGACTAGTCCACAAGAGACCCAGTACTTC
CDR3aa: CASSQEGTSPQETQYF

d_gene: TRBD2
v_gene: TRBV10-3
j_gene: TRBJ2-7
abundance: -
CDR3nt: TGTGCCATCAGTGACAAAATAGCGGGAGCCTCCTCCTACGAGCAGTACTTC
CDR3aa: CAISDKIAGASSYEQYF

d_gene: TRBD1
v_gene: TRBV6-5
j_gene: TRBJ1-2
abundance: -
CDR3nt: TGTGCCAGCAGTCGGGGGGGGACAGGACCTCTCTCCTTC
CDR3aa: CASSRGGTGPLSF

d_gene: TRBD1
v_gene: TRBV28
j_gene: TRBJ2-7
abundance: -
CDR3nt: TGTGCCAGCAGTACTGCCGGGACAGGGGTTAGCGAGCAGTACTTC
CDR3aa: CASSTAGTGVSEQYF

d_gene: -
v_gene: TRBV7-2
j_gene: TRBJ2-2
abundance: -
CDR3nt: TGTGCCAGCAGCTTAGGTGGTCCAGGAAGATACACCGGGGAGCTGTTTTTT
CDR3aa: CASSLGGPGRYTGELFF

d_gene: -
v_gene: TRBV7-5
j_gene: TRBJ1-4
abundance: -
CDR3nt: TGTGTCAGAAGCTTGTCAGGACAGGCAACTAATGAAAAACTGTTTTTT
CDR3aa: CVRSLSGQATNEKLFF

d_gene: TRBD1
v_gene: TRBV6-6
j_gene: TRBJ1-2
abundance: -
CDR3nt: TGTGCCAGCAGTTACCCCGGACAGGGGGTCGTCGGCTACACCTTC
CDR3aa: CASSYPGQGVVGYTF

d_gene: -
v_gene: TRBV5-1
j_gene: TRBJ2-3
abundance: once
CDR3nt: TGCGCCAGCAGCTTGGGCCAGGCATCCCCCAGCACAGATACGCAGTATTTT
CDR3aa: CASSLGQASPSTDTQYF

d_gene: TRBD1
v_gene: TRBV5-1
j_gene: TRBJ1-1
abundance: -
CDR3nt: TGCGCCAGCAGCTGGACAGGGGGCGCCGACACTGAAGCTTTCTTT
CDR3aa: CASSWTGGADTEAFF

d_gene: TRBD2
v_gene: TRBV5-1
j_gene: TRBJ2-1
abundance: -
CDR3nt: TGCGCCAGCAGCTTGGATGGACTAGCGGGAACTGAGCAGTTCTTC
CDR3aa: CASSLDGLAGTEQFF

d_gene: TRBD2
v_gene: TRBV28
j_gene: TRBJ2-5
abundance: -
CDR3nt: TGTGCCAGCAGCCTGGGACTAGCGGGGCGGTACCAAGAGACCCAGTACTTC
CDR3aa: CASSLGLAGRYQETQYF

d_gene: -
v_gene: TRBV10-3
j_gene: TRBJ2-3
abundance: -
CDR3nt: TGTGCCATCAGTGAGTCAGTGGGCAGGGTAAGCACAGATACGCAGTATTTT
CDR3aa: CAISESVGRVSTDTQYF

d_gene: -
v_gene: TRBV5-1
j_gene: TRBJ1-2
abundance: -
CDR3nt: TGCGCCAGCAGCCCCACTGGGTGGGACCCGGATGGCTACACCTTC
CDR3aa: CASSPTGWDPDGYTF

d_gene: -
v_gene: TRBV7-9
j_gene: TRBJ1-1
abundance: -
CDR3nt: TGTGCCAGCAGCTTCGCTCCGGGACCGATGAACACTGAAGCTTTCTTT
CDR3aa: CASSFAPGPMNTEAFF

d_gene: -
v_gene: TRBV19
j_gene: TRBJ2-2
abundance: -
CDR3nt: TGTGCCAGTAGTATCCGTAGCGTTAACACCGGGGAGCTGTTTTTT
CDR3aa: CASSIRSVNTGELFF

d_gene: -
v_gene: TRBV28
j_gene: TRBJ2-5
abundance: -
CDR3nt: TGTGCCAGCAGTCCCCAGGGACGGAAAGAGACCCAGTACTTC
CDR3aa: CASSPQGRKETQYF

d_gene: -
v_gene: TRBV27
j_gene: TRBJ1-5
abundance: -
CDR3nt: TGTGCCAGCAGTTTAAGAGGGAATAGCAATCAGCCCCAGCATTTT
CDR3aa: CASSLRGNSNQPQHF

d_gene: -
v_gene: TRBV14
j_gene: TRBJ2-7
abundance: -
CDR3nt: TGTGCCAGCAGCGCTACCCCTCGAAGCGAGCAGTACTTC
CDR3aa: CASSATPRSEQYF

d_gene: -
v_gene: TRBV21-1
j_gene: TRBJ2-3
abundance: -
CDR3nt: TGTGCCAGCACTAGCGGGAGGGACACAGATACGCAGTATTTT
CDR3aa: CASTSGRDTDTQYF

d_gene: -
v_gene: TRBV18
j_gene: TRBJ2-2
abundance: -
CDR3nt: TGTGCCAGCAACATGGCCCTAGCAGTCGGGGAGCTGTTTTTT
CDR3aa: CASNMALAVGELFF

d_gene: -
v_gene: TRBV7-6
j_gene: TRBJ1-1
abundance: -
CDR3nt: TGTGCCAGCAGCCGGGACTCTTACTGGAAGAGTAACACTGAAGCTTTCTTT
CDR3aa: CASSRDSYWKSNTEAFF

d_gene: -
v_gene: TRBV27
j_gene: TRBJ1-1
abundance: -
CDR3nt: TGTGCCAGCTCACCGGGACGGATAATGAACACTGAAGCTTTCTTT
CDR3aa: CASSPGRIMNTEAFF

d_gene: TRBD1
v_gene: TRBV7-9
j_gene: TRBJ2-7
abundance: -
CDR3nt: TGTGCCAGCAGCCGCCGGACAGGGGTGAACGAGCAGTACTTC
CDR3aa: CASSRRTGVNEQYF